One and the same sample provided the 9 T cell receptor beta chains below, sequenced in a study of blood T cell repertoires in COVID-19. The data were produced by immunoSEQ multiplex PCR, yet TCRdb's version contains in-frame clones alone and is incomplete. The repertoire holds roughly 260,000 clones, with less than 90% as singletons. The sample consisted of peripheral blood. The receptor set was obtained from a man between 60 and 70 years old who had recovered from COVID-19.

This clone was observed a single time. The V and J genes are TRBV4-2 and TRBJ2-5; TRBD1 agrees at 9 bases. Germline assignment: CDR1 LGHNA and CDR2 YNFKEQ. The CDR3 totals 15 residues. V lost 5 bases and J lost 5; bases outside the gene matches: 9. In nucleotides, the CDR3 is TGTGCCAGCAGCAAAGTACAGGGGGCCGATGAGACCCAGTACTTC. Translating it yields CASSKVQGADETQYF.

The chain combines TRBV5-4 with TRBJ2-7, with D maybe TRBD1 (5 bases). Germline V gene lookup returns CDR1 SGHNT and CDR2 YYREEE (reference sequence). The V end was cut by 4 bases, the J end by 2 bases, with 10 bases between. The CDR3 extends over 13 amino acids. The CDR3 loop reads CASSITGAYEQYF. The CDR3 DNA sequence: TGTGCCAGCAGCATAACAGGTGCCTACGAGCAGTACTTC.

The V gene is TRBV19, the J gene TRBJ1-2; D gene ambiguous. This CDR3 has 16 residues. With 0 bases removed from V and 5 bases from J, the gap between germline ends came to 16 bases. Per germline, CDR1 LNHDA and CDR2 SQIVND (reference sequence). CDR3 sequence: CASSIEGRFPLYGYTF. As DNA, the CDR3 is TGTGCCAGTAGTATAGAGGGCAGGTTTCCTCTATATGGCTACACCTTC. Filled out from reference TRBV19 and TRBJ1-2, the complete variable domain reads DGGITQSPKYLFRKEGQNVTLSCEQNLNHDAMYWYRQDPGQGLRLIYYSQIVNDFQKGDIAEGYSVSREKKESFPLTVTSAQKNPTAFYLCASSIEGRFPLYGYTFGSGTRLTVV.

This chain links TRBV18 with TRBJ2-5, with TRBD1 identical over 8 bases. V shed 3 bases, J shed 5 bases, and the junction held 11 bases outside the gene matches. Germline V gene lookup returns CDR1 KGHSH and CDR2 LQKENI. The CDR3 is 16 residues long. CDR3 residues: CASSPFQDRVGETQYF. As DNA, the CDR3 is TGTGCCAGCTCACCTTTCCAGGACAGGGTTGGGGAGACCCAGTACTTC.

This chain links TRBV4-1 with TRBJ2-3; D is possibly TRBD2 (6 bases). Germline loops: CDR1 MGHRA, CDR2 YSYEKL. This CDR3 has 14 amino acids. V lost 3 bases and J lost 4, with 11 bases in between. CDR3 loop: CASSHGERADTQYF. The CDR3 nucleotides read TGCGCCAGCAGCCACGGTGAGCGGGCAGATACGCAGTATTTT.

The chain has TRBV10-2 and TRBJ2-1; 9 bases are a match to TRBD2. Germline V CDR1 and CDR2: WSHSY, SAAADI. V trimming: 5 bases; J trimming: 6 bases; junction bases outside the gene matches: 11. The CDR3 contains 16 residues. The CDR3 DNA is TGCGCCAGCAGTTCAGGCGCGGGGGGGCTCTCCAATGAGCAGTTCTTC. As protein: CASSSGAGGLSNEQFF.

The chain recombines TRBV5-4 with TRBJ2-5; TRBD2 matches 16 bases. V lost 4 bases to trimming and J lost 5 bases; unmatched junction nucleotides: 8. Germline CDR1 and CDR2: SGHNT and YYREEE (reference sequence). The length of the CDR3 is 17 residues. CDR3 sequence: CASSQGLAGGPSETQYF. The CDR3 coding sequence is TGTGCCAGCAGCCAGGGACTAGCGGGGGGGCCATCCGAGACCCAGTACTTC.

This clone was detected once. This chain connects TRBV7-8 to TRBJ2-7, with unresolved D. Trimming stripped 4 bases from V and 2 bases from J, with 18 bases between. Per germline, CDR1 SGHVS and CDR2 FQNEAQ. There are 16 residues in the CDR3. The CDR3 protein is CASSSRRGFQTYEQYF. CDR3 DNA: TGTGCCAGCAGCTCCCGTAGAGGCTTCCAGACCTACGAGCAGTACTTC.

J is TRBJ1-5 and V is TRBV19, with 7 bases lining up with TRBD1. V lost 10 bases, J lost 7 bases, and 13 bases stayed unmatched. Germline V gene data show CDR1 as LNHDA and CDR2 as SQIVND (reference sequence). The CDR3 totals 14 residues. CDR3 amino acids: CATHDRAVVQPQHF. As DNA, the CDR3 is TGTGCCACCCATGACAGGGCCGTGGTACAGCCCCAGCATTTT.